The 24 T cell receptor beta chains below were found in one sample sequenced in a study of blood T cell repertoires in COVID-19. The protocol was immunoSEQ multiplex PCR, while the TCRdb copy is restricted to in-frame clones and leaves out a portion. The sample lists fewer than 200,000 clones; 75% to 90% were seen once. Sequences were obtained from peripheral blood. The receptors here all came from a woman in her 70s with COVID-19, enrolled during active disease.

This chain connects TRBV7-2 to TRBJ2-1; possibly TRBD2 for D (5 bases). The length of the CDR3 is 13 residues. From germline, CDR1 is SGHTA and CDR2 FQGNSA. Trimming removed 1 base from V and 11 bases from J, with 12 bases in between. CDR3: CASSLDGRGQQFF. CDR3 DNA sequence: TGTGCCAGCAGCTTAGACGGAAGAGGGCAGCAGTTCTTC.

CDR3 DNA sequence: TGTGCCACCTCGACCGGGACAGGGATCCCTGGGGCCAACGTCCTGACTTTC. Its translation: CATSTGTGIPGANVLTF. The chain links TRBV24-1 to TRBJ2-6; TRBD1 aligns across 9 bases. The germline CDR1 and CDR2 sequences are KGHDR and SFDVKD. The CDR3 has 17 residues. V lost 9 bases, J lost 2 bases, and 10 bases stayed unmatched.

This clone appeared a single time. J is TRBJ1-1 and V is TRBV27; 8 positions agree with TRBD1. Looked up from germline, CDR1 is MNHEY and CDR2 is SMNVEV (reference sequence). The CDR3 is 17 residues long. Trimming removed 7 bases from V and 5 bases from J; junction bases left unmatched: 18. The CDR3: CASIQLGTGWGTTEAFF. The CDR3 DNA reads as TGTGCCAGCATTCAACTGGGGACAGGCTGGGGAACGACTGAAGCTTTCTTT.

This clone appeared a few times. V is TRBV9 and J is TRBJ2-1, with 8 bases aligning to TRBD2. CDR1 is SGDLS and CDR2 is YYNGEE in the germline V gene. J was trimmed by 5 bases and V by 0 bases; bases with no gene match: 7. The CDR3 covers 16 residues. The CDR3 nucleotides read TGTGCCAGCAGCGTAGATCCGGGAGGGCCCCACAATGAGCAGTTCTTC. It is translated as CASSVDPGGPHNEQFF.

CDR3 sequence (DNA): TGTGCCAGCAGAACGACAGGGATGATCTATAATTCACCCCTCCACTTT. Encoded protein: CASRTTGMIYNSPLHF. The chain has TRBV27 and TRBJ1-6; 7 bases are shared with TRBD1. V gave up 6 bases and J gave up 3 bases; unmatched junction bases: 8. The CDR3 loop spans 16 amino acids. Germline loops: CDR1 MNHEY, CDR2 SMNVEV (reference sequence).

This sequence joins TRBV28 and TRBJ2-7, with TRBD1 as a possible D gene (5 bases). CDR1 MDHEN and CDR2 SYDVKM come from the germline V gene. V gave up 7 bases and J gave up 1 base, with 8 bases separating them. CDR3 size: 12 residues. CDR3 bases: TGTGCCAGCAATCGACAGTCCTACGAGCAGTACTTC. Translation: CASNRQSYEQYF. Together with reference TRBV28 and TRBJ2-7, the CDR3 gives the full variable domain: DVKVTQSSRYLVKRTGEKVFLECVQDMDHENMFWYRQDPGLGLRLIYFSYDVKMKEKGDIPEGYSVSREKKERFSLILESASTNQTSMYLCASNRQSYEQYFGPGTRLTVT.

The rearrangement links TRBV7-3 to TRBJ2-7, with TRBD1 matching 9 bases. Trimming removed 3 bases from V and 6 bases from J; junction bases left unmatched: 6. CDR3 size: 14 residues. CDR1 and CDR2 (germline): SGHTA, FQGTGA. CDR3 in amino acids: CASSFTGTGSEQYF. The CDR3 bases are TGTGCCAGCAGCTTCACCGGGACAGGGTCCGAGCAGTACTTC. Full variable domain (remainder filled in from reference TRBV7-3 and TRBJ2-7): GAGVSQTPSNKVTEKGKYVELRCDPISGHTALYWYRQSLGQGPEFLIYFQGTGAADDSGLPNDRFFAVRPEGSVSTLKIQRTERGDSAVYLCASSFTGTGSEQYFGPGTRLTVT.

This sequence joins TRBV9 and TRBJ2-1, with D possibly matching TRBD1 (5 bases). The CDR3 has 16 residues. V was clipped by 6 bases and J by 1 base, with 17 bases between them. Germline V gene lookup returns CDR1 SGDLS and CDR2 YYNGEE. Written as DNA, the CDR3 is TGTGCCAGCACCCGGCTTCAGGGTACGTCCTACAATGAGCAGTTCTTC. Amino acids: CASTRLQGTSYNEQFF. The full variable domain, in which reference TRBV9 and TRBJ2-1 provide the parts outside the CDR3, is DSGVTQTPKHLITATGQRVTLRCSPRSGDLSVYWYQQSLDQGLQFLIQYYNGEERAKGNILERFSAQQFPDLHSELNLSSLELGDSALYFCASTRLQGTSYNEQFFGPGTRLTVL.

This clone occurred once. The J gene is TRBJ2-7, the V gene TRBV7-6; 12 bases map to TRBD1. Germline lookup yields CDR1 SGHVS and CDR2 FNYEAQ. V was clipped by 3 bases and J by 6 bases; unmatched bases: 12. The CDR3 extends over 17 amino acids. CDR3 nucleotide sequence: TGTGCCAGCAGCTTGTGGTCCTCCGGGACAGGGGGCGGCGAGCAGTACTTC. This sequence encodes CASSLWSSGTGGGEQYF.

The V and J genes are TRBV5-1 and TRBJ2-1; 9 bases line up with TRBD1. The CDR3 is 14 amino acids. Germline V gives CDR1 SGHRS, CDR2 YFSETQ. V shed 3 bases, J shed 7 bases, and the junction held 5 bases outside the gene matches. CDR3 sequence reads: CASSSGTGLNEQFF. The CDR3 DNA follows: TGCGCCAGCAGCTCCGGGACAGGGTTGAATGAGCAGTTCTTC.

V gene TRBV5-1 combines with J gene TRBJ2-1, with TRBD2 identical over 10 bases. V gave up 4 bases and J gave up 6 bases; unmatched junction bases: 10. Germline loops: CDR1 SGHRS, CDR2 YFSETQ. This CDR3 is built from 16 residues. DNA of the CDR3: TGCGCCAGCAGCCGGCCGGAACTAGCGGGACCCAATGAGCAGTTCTTC. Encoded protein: CASSRPELAGPNEQFF.

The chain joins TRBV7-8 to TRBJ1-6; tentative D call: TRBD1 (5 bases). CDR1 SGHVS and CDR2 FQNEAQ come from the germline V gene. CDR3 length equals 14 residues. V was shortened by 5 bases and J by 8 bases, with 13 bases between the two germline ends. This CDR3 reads CASSAGGWDSPLHF. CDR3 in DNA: TGTGCCAGCAGCGCCGGGGGGTGGGATTCACCCCTCCACTTT.

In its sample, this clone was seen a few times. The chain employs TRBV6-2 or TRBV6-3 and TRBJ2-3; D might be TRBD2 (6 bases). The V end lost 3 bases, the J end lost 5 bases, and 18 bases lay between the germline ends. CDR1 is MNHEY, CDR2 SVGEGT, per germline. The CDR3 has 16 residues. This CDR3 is CASSYPSRERVDTQYF. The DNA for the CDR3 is TGTGCCAGCAGTTATCCCTCCCGGGAGAGGGTAGATACGCAGTATTTT.

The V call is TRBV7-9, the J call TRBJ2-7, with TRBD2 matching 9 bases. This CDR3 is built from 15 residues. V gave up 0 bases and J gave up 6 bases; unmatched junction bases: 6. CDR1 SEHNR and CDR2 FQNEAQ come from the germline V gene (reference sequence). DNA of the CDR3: TGTGCCAGCAGCTTAGCTGTTAGCGGGAGCAGCGAGCAGTACTTC. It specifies CASSLAVSGSSEQYF.

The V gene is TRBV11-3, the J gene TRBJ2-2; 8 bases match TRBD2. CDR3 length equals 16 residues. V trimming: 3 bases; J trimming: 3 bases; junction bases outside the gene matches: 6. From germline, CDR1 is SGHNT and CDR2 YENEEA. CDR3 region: CASSFKGTRDTGELFF. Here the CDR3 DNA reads TGTGCCAGCAGCTTTAAGGGGACTAGGGACACCGGGGAGCTGTTTTTT. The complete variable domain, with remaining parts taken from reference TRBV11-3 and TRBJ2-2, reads EAGVVQSPRYKIIEKKQPVAFWCNPISGHNTLYWYLQNLGQGPELLIRYENEEAVDDSQLPKDRFSAERLKGVDSTLKIQPAELGDSAVYLCASSFKGTRDTGELFFGEGSRLTVL.

This CDR3 is CASSPLQGINEQFF. In nucleotides, the CDR3 is TGTGCCAGCTCACCCCTACAGGGTATCAATGAGCAGTTCTTC. The chain combines TRBV18 with TRBJ2-1; the D gene is possibly TRBD1 (6 bases). Trimming pared 3 bases from V and 6 bases from J, leaving 12 bases between. The CDR3 covers 14 residues. Germline V gives CDR1 KGHSH, CDR2 LQKENI. Full variable domain (missing parts from reference TRBV18 and TRBJ2-1): NAGVMQNPRHLVRRRGQEARLRCSPMKGHSHVYWYRQLPEEGLKFMVYLQKENIIDESGMPKERFSAEFPKEGPSILRIQQVVRGDSAAYFCASSPLQGINEQFFGPGTRLTVL.

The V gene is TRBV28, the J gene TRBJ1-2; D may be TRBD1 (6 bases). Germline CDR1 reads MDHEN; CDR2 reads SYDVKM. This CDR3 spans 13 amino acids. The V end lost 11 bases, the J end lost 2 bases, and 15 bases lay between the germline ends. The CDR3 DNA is TGTGCCGGCGGGGGTGGACAGAACTATGGCTACACCTTC. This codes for CAGGGGQNYGYTF.

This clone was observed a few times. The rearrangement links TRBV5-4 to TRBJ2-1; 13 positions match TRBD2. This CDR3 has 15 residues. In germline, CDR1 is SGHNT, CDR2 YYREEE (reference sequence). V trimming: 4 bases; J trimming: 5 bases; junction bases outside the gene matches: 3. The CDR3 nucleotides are TGTGCCAGCAGCCCCGGACTAGCGGGAGACAATGAGCAGTTCTTC. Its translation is CASSPGLAGDNEQFF.

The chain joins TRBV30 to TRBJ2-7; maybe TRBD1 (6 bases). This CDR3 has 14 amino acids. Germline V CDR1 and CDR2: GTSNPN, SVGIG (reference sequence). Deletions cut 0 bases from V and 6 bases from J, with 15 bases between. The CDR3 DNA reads TGTGCCTGGAGTGTCGGGCAGGGGAAGGGCGAGCAGTACTTC. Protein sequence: CAWSVGQGKGEQYF.

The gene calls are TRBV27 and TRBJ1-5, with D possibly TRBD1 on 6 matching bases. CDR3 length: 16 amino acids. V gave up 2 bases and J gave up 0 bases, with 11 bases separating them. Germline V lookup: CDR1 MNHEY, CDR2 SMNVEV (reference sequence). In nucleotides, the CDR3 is TGTGCCAGCAGTTTACGCCAGGGGCTTAGCAATCAGCCCCAGCATTTT. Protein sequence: CASSLRQGLSNQPQHF.

CDR3 nucleotide sequence: TGTGCCAGCAGTACCCTAGCGGGAGGCACCGGGGAGCTGTTTTTT. It codes for CASSTLAGGTGELFF. The chain recombines TRBV6-6 with TRBJ2-2, with 11 bases matching TRBD2. With 5 bases clipped from V and 4 bases from J, the junction kept 3 bases outside the gene matches. The length of the CDR3 is 15 residues. Looked up from germline, CDR1 is MNHNY and CDR2 is SVGAGI (reference sequence).

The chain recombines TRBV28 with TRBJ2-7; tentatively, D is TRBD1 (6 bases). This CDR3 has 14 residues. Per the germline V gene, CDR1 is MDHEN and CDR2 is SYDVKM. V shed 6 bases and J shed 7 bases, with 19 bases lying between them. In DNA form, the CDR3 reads TGTGCCAGCAGGGTAGACAGGCCCCAGGGGGAGCAGTACTTC. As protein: CASRVDRPQGEQYF.

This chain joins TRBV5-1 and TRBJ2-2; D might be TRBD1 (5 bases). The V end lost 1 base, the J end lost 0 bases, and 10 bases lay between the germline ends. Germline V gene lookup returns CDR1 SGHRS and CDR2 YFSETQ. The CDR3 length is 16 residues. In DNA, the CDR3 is TGCGCCAGCAGCTTGTCAGGGTCCGCGAACACCGGGGAGCTGTTTTTT. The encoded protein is CASSLSGSANTGELFF.

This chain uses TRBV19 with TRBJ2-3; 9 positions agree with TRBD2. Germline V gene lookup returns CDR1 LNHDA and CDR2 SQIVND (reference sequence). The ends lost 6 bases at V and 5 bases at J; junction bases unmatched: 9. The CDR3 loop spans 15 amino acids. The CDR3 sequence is CASRPIAGVGDTQYF. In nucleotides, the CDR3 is TGTGCCAGTAGACCAATAGCGGGAGTGGGAGATACGCAGTATTTT.